These T cell receptor beta chains were read from a single sample in a study of T-cell reconstitution after alpha-beta-depleted transplantation in children. TCRdb analysed the PCR reads with MiXCR anew, one entry per CDR3 protein. The sample includes 300,000 or so distinct CDR3 sequences, 23% of them seen just once. The sequences come from PBMCs, mostly from graft donor cells, collected 180 days after TCRalphabeta/CD19-depleted stem cell transplant. All receptors come from a male patient between 5 and 17 years old who had a stem cell transplant for acute lymphoblastic leukemia, so the T cells may come from the graft donor. CDR3s include the opening cysteine and the closing phenylalanine or tryptophan. D genes are given only for firm matches.

TRBD2 15 TRBV5-1 CASSWTPTSRNEQYF
TRBD2 15 TRBV5-1 CASSLPLAGPYEQYF
NA 15 TRBV5-1 CASSQRQDQPHEQYF
TRBD2 14 TRBV9 CASSSGTSGREQFF
TRBD1 15 TRBV10-3 CAISELARTGETQYF
NA 12 TRBV7-9 CASSVGPDTQYF
NA 13 TRBV24-1 CATSDVSADTQYF
TRBD1 15 TRBV10-3 CAISDIGGNSTEAFF
NA 15 TRBV5-1 CASSLERISYNEQFF
NA 10 TRBV6-2/TRBV6-3 CAIIEETQYF
NA 16 TRBV15 CATSRGGGSLSYEQYF
NA 14 TRBV5-1 CASSLLTWNTEAFF
TRBD2 14 TRBV20-1 CSVFSGSNYNEQFF
TRBD2 18 TRBV6-5 CASSYGKAGVYFSYEQYF
TRBD1 14 TRBV20-1 CSAVPRQGGETQYF
NA 14 TRBV20-1 CSARVGGAATEQYF
NA 16 TRBV4-1 CASSPFPAGAKNIQYF
NA 15 TRBV7-9 CASGLVRGAQDEQFF
NA 11 TRBV7-2 CASSPKETQYF
TRBD1 17 TRBV27 CASSLLPGTGGRDEQFF
NA 14 TRBV27 CASSLGGNSSPLHF
TRBD2 17 TRBV5-1 CASSLDPSGLGGYEQYF
NA 16 TRBV5-8 CASSLVGQWTVYGYTF
TRBD2 14 TRBV6-2/TRBV6-3 CASSFSGRAGEQFF
NA 10 TRBV27 CASSSYGYTF
NA 10 TRBV29-1 CSVFDNEQFF
NA 16 TRBV12-3/TRBV12-4 CASSTLGSPYTDTQYF
NA 13 TRBV29-1 CSVEDQQGYEQYF
TRBD2 18 TRBV3-1 CASSPRTSGTSQPGELFF
NA 14 TRBV5-5 CASSLVGDGNTIYF
TRBD2 16 TRBV18 CASSPGLAGWYNEQFF
TRBD2 15 TRBV2 CASRRGGGANNEQFF
TRBD2 14 TRBV10-3 CAISPTRGRILQYF
NA 14 TRBV14 CASSPGDSGNTIYF
TRBD1 19 TRBV11-2 CASSSGGGTLPLGWNEQFF
NA 18 TRBV27 CASSFPIQGSLRSTEAFF
NA 15 TRBV5-1 CASSLRQGDYNEQFF
NA 12 TRBV20-1 CSAEPVVRVQYF
TRBD2 15 TRBV3-1 CASSLGLAGVLRQFF
TRBD1 14 TRBV4-1 CASAEGQGTDTQYF
NA 15 TRBV5-1 CASSRGHVDTGELFF
NA 13 TRBV20-1 CSARQGGNQPQHF
TRBD2 15 TRBV29-1 CSVASGRALYNEQFF
TRBD1 17 TRBV5-1 CASSLVPGTGGPDTQYF
TRBD2 13 TRBV5-1 CASSLSRRGEQFF
NA 15 TRBV4-2 CASTTGEGALNEQFF
NA 12 TRBV2 CASKDIRGGYTF